This T cell receptor (beta chain) was captured by sequencing in a study of T-cell reconstitution after alpha-beta-depleted transplantation in children. Findings and limits, study-wide: By one year post-transplant, T-cell counts and diversity largely arose from T cells that were newly produced. Alpha-beta T cells present about two months after transplant were reported to originate from several hundred expanded graft clones. Where some patients showed high TCRbeta diversity at day 60, it came from recipient T cells and thymic progenitors that had survived.

The germline V gene has CDR1 DFQATT and CDR2 SNEGSKA (reference sequence). The CDR3 loop spans 12 amino acids. Between the trimmed V and J ends, which lost 7 bases and 0 bases, there was a span of 10 bases. This clonotype appeared a few times. Its antigen is undetermined. TCRbeta library construction was performed incorporating unique molecular identifiers. TCRdb reprocessed the PCR reads with MiXCR, giving one entry per CDR3 protein. The sample has 500,000 to 600,000 distinct CDR3 sequences; 25% to 30% are singletons. This material consisted of PBMCs, taken before TCRalphabeta/CD19-depleted stem cell transplant. This chain connects TRBV20-1 to TRBJ2-7, with D perhaps matching TRBD1 or TRBD2 (5 bases each). The receptor comes from a boy less than two years old with Wiskott-Aldrich syndrome, due to receive a stem cell transplant. DNA for the CDR3: TGCAGTGTGGCAGGGACCTCCTACGAGCAGTACTTC. The encoded protein is CSVAGTSYEQYF.